Shown below are 19 T cell receptor beta chains from a single sample sequenced in a study of T cells in women clearing cervical HPV infection. TCRdb keeps only in-frame clones here, not all; method: immunoSEQ multiplex PCR. The sample holds roughly 38,000 clones. The sequencing sample was made of blood buffy coat. These receptor sequences come from a woman between 18 and 70 years old with a cervical HPV16 infection that either progressed to CIN3+ or cleared (not recorded which).

Comment on this clone: The CDR3 goes on 3 residues after the read ends, and that part is filled in from the germline J gene. V usage is TRBV19 and J usage is TRBJ1-1; the D is unclear. CDR1 LNHDA and CDR2 SQIVND come from the germline V gene (reference sequence). CDR3 length: 14 residues. The V end lost 2 bases, the J end lost 5 bases, and 12 bases lay between the germline ends. CDR3 sequence reads: CASSITTGRTEAFF. The CDR3 DNA, read in part, is TGTGCCAGTAGTATAACAACGGGGAGAACTGAA.

As to this clone: Sequencing ends 3 residues short of the CDR3 end; the germline J gene provides the rest. The chain is built from TRBV30 and TRBJ1-5; the D is unclear. The V end was cut by 5 bases, the J end by 7 bases, with 24 bases between. The CDR3 is made up of 16 amino acids. Per the germline V gene, CDR1 is GTSNPN and CDR2 is SVGIG (reference sequence). The sequenced CDR3 bases are TGTGCCTGGGAAAAAGGAGGAGATCGGGGAGGCCAGCCC. Protein sequence: CAWEKGGDRGGQP. The full CDR3 sequence reads CAWEKGGDRGGQPQHF.

Remarks on this clone: The missing CDR3 end, 3 residues past where the read stops, is filled in from the germline J gene. The chain recombines TRBV11-2 with TRBJ2-1, with D maybe TRBD1 (5 bases). The CDR3 has 14 residues. Germline assignment: CDR1 SGHAT and CDR2 FQNNGV. V lost 0 bases and J 5 bases, leaving 8 bases between the germline ends. Incomplete CDR3 DNA: TGTGCCAGCAGCTTAGAGGGGCCACACAATGAG. It yields the protein CASSLEGPHNE. The full CDR3 reads CASSLEGPHNEQFF.

CDR3 region: CATGGGIGETQYF. CDR3 DNA (partial): TGTGCCACCGGGGGTGGGATTGGAGAGACC. V is TRBV19 and J is TRBJ2-5; the D gene is possibly TRBD2 (6 bases). The CDR3 end lies 3 residues beyond the end of the read and is filled in from the germline J gene. The CDR3 consists of 13 residues. The germline V gene encodes CDR1 LNHDA and CDR2 SQIVND (reference sequence). V dropped 10 bases and J dropped 4 bases, with 16 bases sitting between them.

On this clone: One end of the junction does not line up with germline, which may come from a read error. The read stops 3 residues short of the end of the CDR3; the missing end is completed from the germline J gene. This sample also contains other DNA sequences that code for the same CDR3. The chain uses TRBV7-3 and TRBJ2-1; 10 bases agree with TRBD2. CDR1 SGHTA and CDR2 FQGTGA come from the germline V gene. This CDR3 has 15 amino acids. CDR3 amino acids: CASSLTSGAYNEQFF. Partial CDR3 DNA: TGTGCCAGCAGCCTAACTAGCGGGGCCTACAATGAG.

As to this clone: Read coverage stops 3 residues before the CDR3 terminus; the germline J gene supplies the remainder. This chain connects TRBV27 to TRBJ1-2; a possible D gene is TRBD1 (5 bases). V was clipped by 2 bases and J by 0 bases, with 16 bases between them. The CDR3 is 17 residues long. CDR1 and CDR2 from the germline V gene are MNHEY and SMNVEV (reference sequence). Incomplete CDR3 DNA: TGTGCCAGCAGTTTACTAGGGGCAGACGCAGCTAACTATGGC. It translates to CASSLLGADAANYG. The whole CDR3 sequence reads CASSLLGADAANYGYTF.

The CDR3 DNA, read in part, is TGTGCCAGCAGCCAACTAGCGGGAGTATACGAC. It yields the protein CASSQLAGVYD. The full CDR3 reads CASSQLAGVYDYTF. The chain couples TRBV7-2 to TRBJ1-2; D unclear. The sequenced fragment ends 3 residues before the CDR3 boundary, so the rest is inferred from the germline J gene. The length of the CDR3 is 14 residues. CDR1 and CDR2 from the germline V gene are SGHTA and FQGNSA. Supplemented by reference TRBV7-2 and TRBJ1-2, the full variable domain reads GAGVSQSPSNKVTEKGKDVELRCDPISGHTALYWYRQSLGQGLEFLIYFQGNSAPDKSGLPSDRFSAERTGGSVSTLTIQRTQQEDSAVYLCASSQLAGVYDYTFGSGTRLTVV.

This chain's CDR3 is CASTAWDSGANVLFF. The part of the CDR3 DNA that was read is TGTGCCAGCACTGCTTGGGACTCTGGGGCCAACGTA. The J gene is TRBJ1-4, the V gene TRBV2; a weak D match, TRBD1 (5 bases). The read stops 3 residues short of the end of the CDR3; the missing end is completed from the germline J gene. This CDR3 is 15 amino acids long. CDR1 and CDR2 (germline): SNHLY, FYNNEI.

In the case of this clone: The observed sequence ends 3 residues before the CDR3 terminus, with the missing tail filled in from the germline J gene. The V call is TRBV6-1, the J call TRBJ2-3; tentatively, D is TRBD2 (7 bases). CDR1 MNHNS and CDR2 SASEGT come from the germline V gene. CDR3 length equals 16 residues. The CDR3 DNA, read in part, is TGTGCCAGCAGTGAACGGGTTGGGGGGGCGTATCAGCCG. Protein product: CASSERVGGAYQP. The entire CDR3 reads CASSERVGGAYQPQYF.

A word on this clone: The read comes to an end 3 residues before the CDR3 does, leaving the germline J gene to fill in the end. V gene TRBV5-1 combines with J gene TRBJ2-5, with 9 bases identical to TRBD2. Germline V CDR1 and CDR2: SGHRS, YFSETQ. Trimming removed 2 bases from V and 3 bases from J; junction bases left unmatched: 8. The CDR3 consists of 16 residues. This CDR3 reads CASSLSWLAGKETQYF. Partial CDR3 DNA: TGCGCCAGCAGCTTAAGTTGGCTAGCGGGGAAAGAGACC.

As regards this clone: The read finishes 3 residues shy of the CDR3 end, and the germline J gene is used to complete it. The chain uses TRBV12-3 or TRBV12-4 and TRBJ2-7; D not certain. CDR3 length: 15 amino acids. V shed 2 bases and J shed 2 bases, with 13 bases lying between them. The sequenced CDR3 bases are TGTGCCAGCAGTTTAAAACCCGAGGCCCCCTACGAG. As protein: CASSLKPEAPYE. The entire CDR3 sequence reads CASSLKPEAPYEQYF.

The CDR3 loop reads CASSREETQYF. The sequenced part of the CDR3 DNA is TGTGCCAGCAGTCGTGAAGAGACC. The chain recombines TRBV5-4 with TRBJ2-5; no reliable D call. The missing CDR3 end, 3 residues past where the read stops, is filled in from the germline J gene. CDR3 length: 11 amino acids. The germline CDR1 and CDR2 sequences are SGHNT and YYREEE (reference sequence). The V gene lost 5 bases and the J gene lost 3 bases, with 5 bases spanning the gap.

The DNA read from the CDR3 is TGTGCCAGTAGCATCCGTGGGGCTAGCGGGAGCTCGAGCACAGATACG. Its translation is CASSIRGASGSSSTDT. From start to end, the CDR3 is CASSIRGASGSSSTDTQYF. J is TRBJ2-3 and V is TRBV19; 10 nucleotides match TRBD2. The read ends 3 residues early relative to the CDR3; the germline J gene fills the gap. The length of the CDR3 is 19 residues. V trimming: 6 bases; J trimming: 0 bases; junction bases outside the gene matches: 15. The V gene's germline CDR1 is LNHDA and CDR2 SQIVND (reference sequence).

About this clone itself: The read falls 3 residues short of the CDR3 end, and the missing part is taken from the germline J gene. This sequence joins TRBV28 and TRBJ2-7; 12 bases map to TRBD2. V gave up 4 bases and J gave up 1 base; unmatched junction bases: 5. CDR1 and CDR2 from the germline V gene are MDHEN and SYDVKM. CDR3 length: 16 residues. This CDR3 is CASSSGLAGPSYEQYF. CDR3 DNA, as far as it was read: TGTGCCAGCAGTTCCGGACTAGCGGGGCCTTCCTACGAG. The full variable domain, with the rest looked up from reference TRBV28 and TRBJ2-7, is DVKVTQSSRYLVKRTGEKVFLECVQDMDHENMFWYRQDPGLGLRLIYFSYDVKMKEKGDIPEGYSVSREKKERFSLILESASTNQTSMYLCASSSGLAGPSYEQYFGPGTRLTVT.

As regards this clone: The read gets to within 3 residues of the CDR3 end, and the germline J gene fills in the rest. The rearrangement uses TRBV6-2 or TRBV6-3 and TRBJ2-3; TRBD1 might be the D (5 bases). Germline V gene data show CDR1 as MNHEY and CDR2 as SVGEGT. The CDR3 sequence is 15 residues long. Trimming shortened V by 8 bases and J by 4 bases, and 19 bases separated the two germline ends. CDR3 DNA, as far as it was read: TGTGCCAGCTCCGTCCGGGCACAGGCGGCAGATACG. Translation gives CASSVRAQAADT. The entire CDR3 sequence reads CASSVRAQAADTQYF.

For this clone: The CDR3 end lies 3 residues beyond the end of the read and is filled in from the germline J gene. This rearrangement joins TRBV19 to TRBJ1-2; tentatively, D is TRBD1 (5 bases). The CDR3 is 15 amino acids. Germline values: CDR1 LNHDA, CDR2 SQIVND (reference sequence). CDR3 region: CASSNPGREEYDYTF. The part of the CDR3 DNA that was read is TGTGCCAGTAGTAATCCCGGCAGGGAAGAGTACGAC.

Note on this clone: The sequence runs out 3 residues before the end of the CDR3; the remainder is reconstructed from the germline J gene. The chain carries TRBV7-2 and TRBJ1-4, with TRBD1 matching over 7 bases. The CDR3 consists of 15 residues. CDR1 and CDR2 (germline): SGHTA, FQGNSA. CDR3 DNA (partial): TGTGCCAGCAGCTTACAGGGGGTCGGGGCCAACGTA. It specifies CASSLQGVGANV. The entire CDR3 is CASSLQGVGANVLFF.

Regarding this clone: With the read ending 3 residues before the CDR3 end, the germline J gene is used to fill in that end. This chain uses TRBV5-1 with TRBJ1-3; the D is unclear. V lost 4 bases to trimming and J lost 4 bases, with 12 bases between them. From germline, CDR1 is SGHRS and CDR2 YFSETQ. The CDR3 extends over 14 amino acids. CDR3 in amino acids: CASSQEGQGNTIYF. CDR3 DNA, as far as it was read: TGCGCCAGCAGCCAAGAGGGCCAAGGAAACACC.

As to this clone: The CDR3 is cut off 3 residues early in the read; its end comes from the germline J gene. Other DNA sequences in this specimen translate into the identical CDR3. The rearrangement joins TRBV12-3 or TRBV12-4 to TRBJ2-1, with TRBD2 identical over 8 bases. Trimming cost V 2 bases and J 2 bases; bases outside gene matches: 2. This CDR3 has 15 residues. CDR3 DNA, as far as it was read: TGTGCCAGCAGTTTAACCGGGGGGGCCTACAATGAG. Its translation: CASSLTGGAYNE. The complete CDR3 sequence is CASSLTGGAYNEQFF.